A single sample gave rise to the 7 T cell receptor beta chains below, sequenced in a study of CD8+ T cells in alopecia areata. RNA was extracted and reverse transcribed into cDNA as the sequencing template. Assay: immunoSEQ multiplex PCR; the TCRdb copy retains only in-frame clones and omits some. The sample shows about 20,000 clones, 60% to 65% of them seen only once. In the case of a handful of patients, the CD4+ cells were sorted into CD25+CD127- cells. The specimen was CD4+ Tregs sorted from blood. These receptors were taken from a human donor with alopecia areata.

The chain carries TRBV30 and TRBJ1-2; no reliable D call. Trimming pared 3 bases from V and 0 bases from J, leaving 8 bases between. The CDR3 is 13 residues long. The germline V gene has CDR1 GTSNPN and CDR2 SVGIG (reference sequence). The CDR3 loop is CAWRTVANYGYTF. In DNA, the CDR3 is TGTGCCTGGAGAACAGTTGCTAACTATGGCTACACCTTC.

This CDR3 is CAWSASSFQGAFF. In nucleotides, the CDR3 is TGTGCCTGGAGTGCCTCTTCCTTTCAGGGAGCTTTCTTT. The V and J genes are TRBV30 and TRBJ1-1, with D possibly TRBD1 on 5 matching bases. CDR3 length: 13 amino acids. Between the trimmed V and J ends, which lost 1 base and 10 bases, there was a span of 16 bases. Germline CDR1 reads GTSNPN; CDR2 reads SVGIG (reference sequence).

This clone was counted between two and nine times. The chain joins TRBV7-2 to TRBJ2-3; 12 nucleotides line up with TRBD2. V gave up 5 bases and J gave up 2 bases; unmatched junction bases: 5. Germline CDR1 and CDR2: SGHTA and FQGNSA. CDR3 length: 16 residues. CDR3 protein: CASSLGLAGPTDTQYF. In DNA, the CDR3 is TGTGCCAGCAGCCTCGGACTAGCGGGGCCCACAGATACGCAGTATTTT.

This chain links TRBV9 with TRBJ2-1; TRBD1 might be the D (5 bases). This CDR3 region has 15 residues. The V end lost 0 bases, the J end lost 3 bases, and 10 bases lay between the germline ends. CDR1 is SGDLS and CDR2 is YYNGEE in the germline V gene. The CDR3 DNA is TGTGCCAGCAGCGTAGGCCCCACAGGCTACAATGAGCAGTTCTTC. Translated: CASSVGPTGYNEQFF.

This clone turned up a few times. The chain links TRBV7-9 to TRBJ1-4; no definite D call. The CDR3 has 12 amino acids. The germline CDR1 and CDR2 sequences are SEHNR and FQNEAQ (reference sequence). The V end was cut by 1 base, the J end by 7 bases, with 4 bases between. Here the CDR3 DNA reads TGTGCCAGCAGCTTAGGATTTGAAAAACTGTTTTTT. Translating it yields CASSLGFEKLFF.

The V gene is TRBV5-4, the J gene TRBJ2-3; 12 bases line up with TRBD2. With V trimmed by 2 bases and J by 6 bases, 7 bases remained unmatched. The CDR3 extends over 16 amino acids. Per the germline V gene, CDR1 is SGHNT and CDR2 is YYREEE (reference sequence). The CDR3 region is CASSFWTSGARDTQYF. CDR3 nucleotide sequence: TGTGCCAGCAGCTTTTGGACTAGCGGGGCGCGGGATACGCAGTATTTT.

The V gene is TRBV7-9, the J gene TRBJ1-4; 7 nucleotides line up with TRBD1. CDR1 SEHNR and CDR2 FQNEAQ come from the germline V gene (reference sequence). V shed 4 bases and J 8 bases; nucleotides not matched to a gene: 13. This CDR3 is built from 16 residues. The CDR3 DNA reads TGTGCCAGCAGCTCCCCAGGGGGTGTTATGAGGGAAAAACTGTTTTTT. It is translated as CASSSPGGVMREKLFF.